The clone carrying this T cell receptor (beta chain) has a handful of counts. Its antigen remains unknown. It was by quantitative 5'-RACE with molecular barcodes that TCR beta libraries were made. TCRdb itself ran the 5' RACE reads through MiXCR, one entry per CDR3 protein. The sample has more than 400,000 distinct CDR3 sequences, about 5.4% seen once. This sample was taken from a study of CD8 T cells in ankylosing spondylitis. General observations from the study: The study identified a TCR beta motif of roughly eight highly homologous variants that appeared characteristic of ankylosing spondylitis blood.

The CDR3 totals 16 residues. From germline, CDR1 is LGHNA and CDR2 YNFKEQ. V was trimmed by 1 base and J by 1 base, leaving 12 bases between them. The chain uses TRBV4-2 and TRBJ2-3; a possible D gene is TRBD2 (6 bases). The clonotype was recovered from a male donor with ankylosing spondylitis. Material for sequencing was blood, either unsorted or a sorted T cell fraction (not recorded which). CDR3 sequence reads: CASSQGGGFGTDTQYF. DNA of the CDR3: TGTGCCAGCAGCCAAGGAGGAGGGTTCGGCACAGATACGCAGTATTTT.